This T cell receptor (beta chain) is drawn from a study of neurological immune-mediated disorders. Study-wide findings and caveats: HTLV-1-associated myelopathy displayed the greatest TCR clonal expansion, and multiple sclerosis exhibited the smallest, lower than that of healthy controls. No CDR3 amino acid sequences were shared by expanded clones across subjects, suggesting private repertoires in all groups.

Unsorted libraries were prepared from 2 million PBMCs that had been stored at -80 C. 5'RACE generated cDNA with 10-nucleotide random UMIs. Each CDR3 protein is one row after TCRdb ran MiXCR on the 5' RACE reads. The data show about 36,000 distinct CDR3 sequences, about a tenth seen once. This clonotype was recorded many times. Its antigen is not identified. This CDR3 has 14 amino acids. V was pared by 3 bases and J by 2 bases, with 9 bases between. Germline-derived CDR1 and CDR2 are SGHRS and YFSETQ. The sample consisted of PBMCs. This clonotype was obtained from a woman between 25 and 40 years old with HTLV-1-associated myelopathy (HAM/TSP). The chain joins TRBV5-1 to TRBJ1-3; possibly TRBD1 for D (5 bases). CDR3 in amino acids: CASSSAGPGNTIYF. The CDR3 DNA reads TGCGCCAGCAGCTCGGCGGGGCCTGGAAACACCATATATTTT.